This T cell receptor beta chain was sequenced in a study of blood T cells in healthy people across ages. In the case of this clonotype: The target antigen is unknown.

The study's findings and limits: The donors' CMV status was not determined, possibly confounding changes in expanded clonotypes.

Together with a sample-barcoded 5' primer, a J-beta primer mix was included in a second PCR lasting about 7 to 12 cycles. A template-switch adaptor with 12 random nucleotides tagged each cDNA molecule. All samples gave at least 2.5 million CDR3-containing paired-end reads. TCRdb reprocessed the 5' RACE reads via MiXCR and lists one record per CDR3 protein. The profile covers 700,000 to 1,000,000 distinct CDR3 sequences, with under 55% appearing a single time and roughly 18% taken by the ten largest. The germline CDR1 and CDR2 sequences are SNHLY and FYNNEI. V shed 6 bases, J shed 4 bases, and the junction held 3 bases outside the gene matches. The CDR3 is made up of 13 amino acids. Every participating donor contributed about 10 milliliters of peripheral blood through a draw.

This clonotype was sampled from a man in his fifties or sixties in good health. The sample comprised blood. This chain links TRBV2 with TRBJ2-1; 7 positions match TRBD1. CDR3 sequence (DNA): TGTGCCAGCAGACAGGGGATTTACAATGAGCAGTTCTTC. Protein: CASRQGIYNEQFF.